Shown below are 29 T cell receptor beta chains from a single sample sequenced in a study of blood T cells in healthy people across ages. Primers used in a second PCR of about 7 to 12 cycles were a sample-barcoded 5' primer and a J-beta primer mix. MiXCR was run by TCRdb on the 5' RACE reads, yielding one entry per CDR3 protein. The repertoire holds around 780,000 distinct CDR3 sequences, with roughly 56% as singletons. The source material was blood. These receptors were taken from a man in his forties or fifties in good health.

The rearrangement links TRBV5-1 to TRBJ2-3, with unresolved D. The V gene's germline CDR1 is SGHRS and CDR2 YFSETQ. Trimming removed 8 bases from V and 0 bases from J, with 16 bases in between. This CDR3 region has 15 residues. The CDR3 DNA reads as TGCGCCAGTAAGGGCCAGACGACTAGCACAGATACGCAGTATTTT. This encodes CASKGQTTSTDTQYF.

Points on this clonotype: An end of the junction differs from the germline gene, which may be a read error. The CDR3 region has the DNA TGTGCTGGTGGGGGCGGCAATCAGCCCCAGCATTTT. Translation: CAGGGGNQPQHF. The gene calls are TRBV12-5 and TRBJ1-5, with D perhaps matching TRBD1 (6 bases). The CDR3 runs to 12 residues. CDR1 is LGHNT and CDR2 is FRNRAP in the germline V gene. Combining the CDR3 with reference TRBV12-5 and TRBJ1-5 gives the whole variable domain DARVTQTPRHKVTEMGQEVTMRCQPILGHNTVFWYRQTMMQGLELLAYFRNRAPLDDSGMPKDRFSAEMPDATLATLKIQPSEPRDSAVYFCAGGGGNQPQHFGDGTRLSIL.

The chain links TRBV13 to TRBJ2-7; D is ambiguous. Near its end, the DNA agrees better with TRBJ2-4, so the J call may be wrong. Germline CDR1 PRHDT, CDR2 FYEKMQ (reference sequence). The CDR3 is 13 amino acids. The CDR3 nucleotides read TGTGCCAGCAGCTTAGCTTGGGCGGACATTCAGTACTTC. Residues: CASSLAWADIQYF.

The table lists this clonotype with a few counts. CDR3 sequence (DNA): TGTGCCAGCAGCCCCGGGACGCAGTACTACGAGCAGTACTTC. Protein product: CASSPGTQYYEQYF. V and J are TRBV7-2 and TRBJ2-7, with D perhaps given as TRBD1 or TRBD2 (5 bases each). CDR1 is SGHTA and CDR2 is FQGNSA in the germline V gene. The CDR3 covers 14 residues. V gave up 5 bases and J gave up 3 bases, with 14 bases separating them.

The chain carries TRBV24-1 and TRBJ2-7; D could derive from TRBD1 or TRBD2 (5 bases each). The J call may be mistaken, given a closer DNA end match to TRBJ2-5. The CDR3 has 14 residues. Per the germline V gene, CDR1 is KGHDR and CDR2 is SFDVKD. DNA of the CDR3: TGTGCCACCAGTCAGCCCGGGGCGGAAGAGACCCAGTACTTC. It yields the protein CATSQPGAEETQYF.

J is TRBJ1-5 and V is TRBV2, with D hard to call. Trimming left V 7 bases short and J 1 base short, with 14 bases between. The CDR3 runs to 15 residues. The germline V gene encodes CDR1 SNHLY and CDR2 FYNNEI. The CDR3 bases are TGTGCCAGCATTGGAGAGGGTGGAAGCAATCAGCCCCAGCATTTT. Translated: CASIGEGGSNQPQHF.

The gene calls are TRBV6-5 and TRBJ2-5; 7 nucleotides agree with TRBD2. The V gene end was trimmed by 6 bases and the J gene end by 3 bases; junction bases not matched to a gene: 13. The CDR3 contains 16 residues. CDR1 is MNHEY and CDR2 is SVGAGI in the germline V gene. Here the CDR3 reads CASSRPIAGWEETQYF. CDR3 bases: TGTGCCAGCAGCCGCCCAATAGCGGGTTGGGAAGAGACCCAGTACTTC.

This clonotype occurred a few times. The rearrangement uses TRBV4-2 and TRBJ2-5; no reliable D call. The DNA matches TRBJ2-7 better at its end, which makes the J call doubtful. Germline V gene sequence: CDR1 LGHNA, CDR2 YNFKEQ. The CDR3 has 14 amino acids. CDR3 nucleotides: TGTGCCAGCAGCCTTCAGGATACAACCTACGAGCAGTACTTC. It codes for CASSLQDTTYEQYF.

The V call is TRBV2, the J call TRBJ1-1; D gene unclear. CDR3 size: 13 residues. V was cut by 6 bases and J by 1 base, with 9 bases left in between. CDR1 and CDR2 (germline): SNHLY, FYNNEI. The CDR3 here is CASSVDGNTEAFF. The DNA of the CDR3 is TGTGCCAGCAGCGTAGACGGGAACACTGAAGCTTTCTTT. The whole variable domain, filled in from reference TRBV2 and TRBJ1-1, reads EPEVTQTPSHQVTQMGQEVILRCVPISNHLYFYWYRQILGQKVEFLVSFYNNEISEKSEIFDDQFSVERPDGSNFTLKIRSTKLEDSAMYFCASSVDGNTEAFFGQGTRLTVV.

This clonotype was seen ten or more times. A much bigger clone sits one base away, suggesting this may be a read error. The rearrangement uses TRBV7-9 and TRBJ2-1; 8 nucleotides line up with TRBD2. The germline CDR1 and CDR2 sequences are SEHNR and FQNEAQ (reference sequence). The CDR3 has 16 amino acids. The trim removed 3 bases at V and 0 bases at J, leaving 4 bases unmatched. The CDR3 protein is CASSLSGGSSYNEQFF. The CDR3 DNA reads as TGTGCCAGCAGCTTGAGCGGGGGCAGCTCCTACAATGAGCAGTTCTTC.

This clonotype was detected ten times or more. The V gene is TRBV6-5, the J gene TRBJ2-5; 7 nucleotides agree with TRBD1. Trimming took 6 bases from V and 2 from J; bases not matched to a gene: 6. CDR1 is MNHEY and CDR2 is SVGAGI in the germline V gene. The CDR3 is 14 residues long. CDR3 sequence reads: CASSTGTEQETQYF. The CDR3 bases are TGTGCCAGCAGCACCGGGACAGAGCAAGAGACCCAGTACTTC.

This chain joins TRBV29-1 and TRBJ2-1; D unresolved. This CDR3 contains 17 residues. In germline, CDR1 is SQVTM, CDR2 ANQGSEA. V was clipped by 3 bases and J by 0 bases, with 18 bases between them. CDR3 DNA sequence: TGCAGCGTTGAGGGCCCTCTTGATTCGGGCTCCTACAATGAGCAGTTCTTC. Its protein is CSVEGPLDSGSYNEQFF.

This clonotype appeared once. The J gene is TRBJ1-2, the V gene TRBV4-3; tentatively, D is TRBD1 (6 bases). This CDR3 region has 14 residues. Germline assignment: CDR1 LGHNA and CDR2 YSLEER. V shed 1 base and J shed 2 bases, with 8 bases lying between them. The CDR3 protein is CASSQGGQNYGYTF. In DNA, the CDR3 is TGCGCCAGCAGCCAAGGCGGACAGAACTATGGCTACACCTTC.

V gene TRBV5-1 combines with J gene TRBJ2-3; D might be TRBD2 (5 bases). CDR1 SGHRS and CDR2 YFSETQ come from the germline V gene. The CDR3 is made up of 16 amino acids. Trimming took 2 bases from V and 2 from J, leaving 15 bases between them. This CDR3 is CASSFEGRTLTDTQYF. The CDR3 nucleotides read TGCGCCAGCAGCTTCGAGGGCAGGACCCTCACAGATACGCAGTATTTT.

The rearrangement links TRBV3-1 to TRBJ2-7, with 9 bases aligning to TRBD2. CDR1 LGHDT and CDR2 YNNKEL come from the germline V gene (reference sequence). V was pared by 6 bases and J by 0 bases, with 6 bases of the junction left unmatched. The CDR3 spans 15 residues. The CDR3: CASRHLAGSSYEQYF. In nucleotides, the CDR3 is TGTGCCAGCAGACACCTAGCGGGAAGCTCCTACGAGCAGTACTTC.

V is TRBV7-3 and J is TRBJ2-5; D ambiguous. The CDR3 runs to 15 residues. V was clipped by 5 bases and J by 5 bases, with 18 bases between them. Germline CDR1 SGHTA, CDR2 FQGTGA. The CDR3, as DNA: TGTGCCAGCAGCCTTGGGTCGTCATTCGGGGAGACCCAGTACTTC. The encoded protein is CASSLGSSFGETQYF.

CDR3 protein: CSARGQAGGQGDTDTQYF. The CDR3 DNA reads TGCAGTGCTAGAGGACAAGCGGGAGGGCAGGGGGACACAGATACGCAGTATTTT. The gene calls are TRBV20-1 and TRBJ2-3; 10 bases line up with TRBD2. Germline CDR1 DFQATT, CDR2 SNEGSKA (reference sequence). The CDR3 runs 18 residues. J was trimmed by 2 bases and V by 1 base; bases with no gene match: 12.

The chain employs TRBV29-1 and TRBJ2-5; D possibly corresponds to TRBD2 (6 bases). The CDR3 consists of 14 residues. The ends were cut back, 7 bases at V and 1 base at J, with 16 bases in the middle. Germline V gene data show CDR1 as SQVTM and CDR2 as ANQGSEA. The CDR3 bases are TGCAGCGCCTTACTTAGGGGACTCCAAGAGACCCAGTACTTC. This gives the protein CSALLRGLQETQYF.

A few counts support this clonotype. This chain joins TRBV9 and TRBJ2-5, with D unresolved. V was pared by 3 bases and J by 2 bases, with 11 bases between. The CDR3 runs 14 residues. Germline V gene lookup returns CDR1 SGDLS and CDR2 YYNGEE. The CDR3 sequence is CASSDLQSQETQYF. CDR3 nucleotide sequence: TGTGCCAGCAGCGATCTCCAGAGTCAAGAGACCCAGTACTTC.

This clonotype was found a few times. The rearrangement uses TRBV6-2 or TRBV6-3 and TRBJ1-2, with D perhaps TRBD1 (5 bases). V was trimmed by 5 bases and J by 6 bases, leaving 7 bases between them. Germline loops: CDR1 MNHEY, CDR2 SVGEGT. CDR3 length: 11 residues. CDR3 nucleotides: TGTGCCAGCAGTCAGGGACATGGCTACACCTTC. It encodes CASSQGHGYTF.

The rearrangement joins TRBV27 to TRBJ2-3, with TRBD1 identical over 7 bases. Germline V gene data show CDR1 as MNHEY and CDR2 as SMNVEV (reference sequence). The CDR3 is 17 amino acids. V shed 2 bases, J shed 0 bases, and the junction held 8 bases outside the gene matches. As DNA, the CDR3 is TGTGCCAGCAGTTTAGTCACAGGGGTCGGGAGCACAGATACGCAGTATTTT. It yields the protein CASSLVTGVGSTDTQYF.

This clonotype was counted only a few times. This sequence joins TRBV7-2 and TRBJ2-1; D could derive from TRBD1 or TRBD2 (5 bases each). Trimming shortened V by 5 bases and J by 3 bases, and 14 bases separated the two germline ends. Per germline, CDR1 SGHTA and CDR2 FQGNSA. The CDR3 loop spans 15 amino acids. The CDR3 coding sequence is TGTGCCAGCAGCCCTCAGAGGGGACGCTACAATGAGCAGTTCTTC. Its protein product is CASSPQRGRYNEQFF.

This clonotype was seen only a few times. This chain connects TRBV7-2 to TRBJ2-7; tentative D call: TRBD1 (5 bases). This CDR3 spans 15 amino acids. V was cut by 2 bases and J by 0 bases, with 11 bases left in between. CDR1 SGHTA and CDR2 FQGNSA come from the germline V gene. CDR3 protein: CASSLRGQISYEQYF. CDR3 nucleotides: TGTGCCAGCAGCTTAAGAGGACAAATCTCCTACGAGCAGTACTTC.

V and J are TRBV20-1 and TRBJ2-5; 9 nucleotides align to TRBD2. Germline V CDR1 and CDR2: DFQATT, SNEGSKA (reference sequence). The CDR3 runs to 16 residues. After removal of 5 bases from V and 11 bases from J, the junction contained 21 bases not matched to a gene. In DNA form, the CDR3 reads TGCAGTGCTCACGACCCGGGACTAGCAGGATCTGGGGAGCAGTACTTC. Protein sequence: CSAHDPGLAGSGEQYF.

The chain carries TRBV5-5 and TRBJ2-1; D unresolved. Trimming cost V 2 bases and J 5 bases, with 11 bases left between them. CDR3 length: 14 residues. Germline V gives CDR1 SGHKS, CDR2 YYEKEE (reference sequence). CDR3 amino acids: CASSLRQTDNEQFF. For the CDR3, the DNA is TGTGCCAGCAGCTTACGCCAGACCGACAATGAGCAGTTCTTC.

This chain connects TRBV29-1 to TRBJ1-2; possible D gene TRBD1, 6 bases. The CDR3 is made up of 12 amino acids. CDR1 is SQVTM and CDR2 is ANQGSEA in the germline V gene. V was clipped by 7 bases and J by 7 bases, with 16 bases between them. For the CDR3, the DNA is TGCAGCGCGGGACATCGTGGTGCTGGCTACACCTTC. This sequence encodes CSAGHRGAGYTF.

The V and J genes are TRBV12-3 or TRBV12-4 and TRBJ2-6, with D unresolved. V lost 6 bases to trimming and J lost 6 bases, with 18 bases between them. CDR3 length equals 16 residues. The CDR3 region has the DNA TGTGCCAGCAGGCCCCTGGTTGGGAAGAAGGCCAACGTCCTGACTTTC. This encodes CASRPLVGKKANVLTF.

The table lists this clonotype with a few counts. The chain employs TRBV13 and TRBJ2-7; TRBD1 might be the D (5 bases). CDR3 size: 15 residues. In germline, CDR1 is PRHDT, CDR2 FYEKMQ (reference sequence). Trimming removed 6 bases from V and 0 bases from J, with 15 bases in between. CDR3 sequence reads: CASSYRQRASYEQYF. CDR3 DNA sequence: TGTGCCAGCAGTTACCGACAGCGAGCCTCCTACGAGCAGTACTTC. Combining the CDR3 with reference TRBV13 and TRBJ2-7 gives the whole variable domain AAGVIQSPRHLIKEKRETATLKCYPIPRHDTVYWYQQGPGQDPQFLISFYEKMQSDKGSIPDRFSAQQFSDYHSELNMSSLELGDSALYFCASSYRQRASYEQYFGPGTRLTVT.

Only a few counts were recorded for this clonotype. The chain combines TRBV28 with TRBJ1-1; D might be TRBD1 (5 bases). Per the germline V gene, CDR1 is MDHEN and CDR2 is SYDVKM. The CDR3 sequence is 14 residues long. V lost 4 bases, J lost 0 bases, and 9 bases lay in between. This chain's CDR3 is CASSSGNVNTEAFF. The CDR3 DNA follows: TGTGCCAGCAGTTCAGGGAATGTGAACACTGAAGCTTTCTTT. The full variable domain, its missing parts supplied by reference TRBV28 and TRBJ1-1, is DVKVTQSSRYLVKRTGEKVFLECVQDMDHENMFWYRQDPGLGLRLIYFSYDVKMKEKGDIPEGYSVSREKKERFSLILESASTNQTSMYLCASSSGNVNTEAFFGQGTRLTVV.